These T cell receptor beta chains were read from a single sample in a study of cytomegalovirus exposure and HLA in healthy donors. Sequencing was performed with immunoSEQ multiplex PCR; in TCRdb, only in-frame clones are kept and a portion is missing. The sample holds roughly 190,000 clones, roughly 77% seen once. The sequenced sample was PBMCs. The receptor source for this set is a man aged 35 to 55 in good health and CMV-seropositive. Each CDR3 is given with its conserved first and last residue. The order of the fields is J gene, D gene, V gene, clone size, CDR3 protein, CDR3 DNA. D genes are given only for firm matches. The listing skips clone size in some rows; elsewhere it reads once, few, many or a size class.

j_gene: TRBJ2-3
d_gene: TRBD2
v_gene: TRBV10-3
abundance: .
CDR3aa: CAISLTSGDRTDTQYF
CDR3nt: TGTGCCATCAGCCTGACTAGCGGGGACCGCACAGATACGCAGTATTTT

j_gene: TRBJ2-3
d_gene: TRBD2
v_gene: TRBV7-9
abundance: .
CDR3aa: CASRPPGLAGGTDTQYF
CDR3nt: TGTGCCAGCAGGCCTCCGGGACTAGCGGGAGGCACAGATACGCAGTATTTT

j_gene: TRBJ2-1
d_gene: TRBD1
v_gene: TRBV7-9
abundance: few
CDR3aa: CASSFGQGNNNEQFF
CDR3nt: TGTGCCAGCAGCTTTGGACAGGGCAATAACAATGAGCAGTTCTTC

j_gene: TRBJ2-1
d_gene: .
v_gene: TRBV5-1
abundance: .
CDR3aa: CASSSTTGQSSQFF
CDR3nt: TGCGCCAGCAGCTCTACAACTGGACAGTCTAGCCAGTTCTTC

j_gene: TRBJ2-1
d_gene: TRBD1
v_gene: TRBV29-1
abundance: .
CDR3aa: CSVEGTGTGFYNEQFF
CDR3nt: TGCAGCGTTGAGGGAACCGGGACAGGGTTTTACAATGAGCAGTTCTTC

j_gene: TRBJ2-3
d_gene: TRBD2
v_gene: TRBV6-7
abundance: once
CDR3aa: CASSRRTSGGFTDTQYF
CDR3nt: TGTGCCAGCAGCCGCAGGACTAGCGGGGGGTTCACAGATACGCAGTATTTT

j_gene: TRBJ2-1
d_gene: .
v_gene: TRBV19
abundance: .
CDR3aa: CASSIPGHVYNEQFF
CDR3nt: TGTGCCAGCTCTATACCGGGACACGTCTACAATGAGCAGTTCTTC

j_gene: TRBJ1-2
d_gene: .
v_gene: TRBV4-1
abundance: few
CDR3aa: CASSQDDRETFYGYTF
CDR3nt: TGCGCCAGCAGCCAAGATGACAGAGAAACCTTCTATGGCTACACCTTC

j_gene: TRBJ2-3
d_gene: TRBD2
v_gene: TRBV4-1
abundance: .
CDR3aa: CASSQVVSGRAVDTQYF
CDR3nt: TGCGCCAGCAGCCAAGTTGTTAGCGGGAGGGCCGTGGATACGCAGTATTTT

j_gene: TRBJ2-3
d_gene: TRBD2
v_gene: TRBV10-1
abundance: .
CDR3aa: CASSPGTSGGAGDTQYF
CDR3nt: TGCGCCAGCAGTCCAGGCACTAGCGGGGGGGCCGGGGATACGCAGTATTTT

j_gene: TRBJ2-7
d_gene: TRBD1
v_gene: TRBV18
abundance: few
CDR3aa: CASSPPRTGRTYEQYF
CDR3nt: TGTGCCAGCTCACCACCGAGGACAGGGCGAACCTACGAGCAGTACTTC

j_gene: TRBJ1-2
d_gene: .
v_gene: TRBV6-5
abundance: .
CDR3aa: CASSKRTADYGYTF
CDR3nt: TGTGCCAGCAGTAAGAGGACAGCGGACTATGGCTACACCTTC

j_gene: TRBJ2-7
d_gene: .
v_gene: TRBV14
abundance: .
CDR3aa: CASSNWVGGYEQYF
CDR3nt: TGTGCCAGCAGCAATTGGGTCGGAGGGTACGAGCAGTACTTC

j_gene: TRBJ1-4
d_gene: .
v_gene: TRBV7-9
abundance: .
CDR3aa: CASSLTGLNEKLFF
CDR3nt: TGTGCCAGCAGCTTAACAGGGCTTAATGAAAAACTGTTTTTT

j_gene: TRBJ2-5
d_gene: TRBD1
v_gene: TRBV18
abundance: .
CDR3aa: CASSQTGGRETQYF
CDR3nt: TGTGCCAGCTCACAAACAGGGGGCCGGGAGACCCAGTACTTC

j_gene: TRBJ2-1
d_gene: TRBD2
v_gene: TRBV25-1
abundance: .
CDR3aa: CASSESSLISGNEQFF
CDR3nt: TGTGCCAGCAGTGAGTCGTCCCTAATTAGCGGGAATGAGCAGTTCTTC

j_gene: TRBJ2-3
d_gene: .
v_gene: TRBV5-4
abundance: .
CDR3aa: CASSQVAGADTQYF
CDR3nt: TGCGCCAGCAGCCAAGTTGCGGGGGCGGATACGCAGTATTTT

j_gene: TRBJ2-2
d_gene: .
v_gene: TRBV5-5
abundance: .
CDR3aa: CASSVGPHSNTGELFF
CDR3nt: TGTGCCAGCAGTGTGGGGCCTCATTCGAACACCGGGGAGCTGTTTTTT

j_gene: TRBJ2-1
d_gene: TRBD2
v_gene: TRBV7-3
abundance: .
CDR3aa: CASRSGRGYNEQFF
CDR3nt: TGTGCCAGCAGGAGCGGGAGGGGTTACAATGAGCAGTTCTTC

j_gene: TRBJ1-6
d_gene: TRBD1
v_gene: TRBV5-6
abundance: .
CDR3aa: CASSLGQGNSPLHF
CDR3nt: TGTGCCAGCAGCTTGGGACAGGGAAATTCACCCCTCCACTTT

j_gene: TRBJ2-1
d_gene: TRBD2
v_gene: TRBV30
abundance: .
CDR3aa: CAWSVGRLASEQFF
CDR3nt: TGTGCCTGGAGTGTAGGGAGACTAGCAAGTGAGCAGTTCTTC

j_gene: TRBJ2-3
d_gene: TRBD2
v_gene: TRBV5-1
abundance: .
CDR3aa: CASSLVGLAGGPSTDTQYF
CDR3nt: TGCGCCAGCAGCTTGGTAGGACTAGCGGGGGGGCCGAGCACAGATACGCAGTATTTT

j_gene: TRBJ2-1
d_gene: TRBD2
v_gene: TRBV7-7
abundance: .
CDR3aa: CASSLGGRASYNEQFF
CDR3nt: TGTGCCAGCAGCTTAGGTGGGAGGGCCTCCTACAATGAGCAGTTCTTC

j_gene: TRBJ2-5
d_gene: .
v_gene: TRBV13
abundance: .
CDR3aa: CASSLDIQGKQYF
CDR3nt: TGTGCCAGCAGCTTAGATATCCAGGGGAAGCAGTACTTC

j_gene: TRBJ1-1
d_gene: .
v_gene: TRBV5-1
abundance: .
CDR3aa: CASSDRTASGAEAFF
CDR3nt: TGCGCCAGCAGCGATAGGACGGCCTCAGGGGCTGAAGCTTTCTTT

j_gene: TRBJ1-5
d_gene: .
v_gene: TRBV30
abundance: .
CDR3aa: CAWSVGAGGNQPQHF
CDR3nt: TGTGCCTGGAGTGTCGGGGCAGGGGGCAATCAGCCCCAGCATTTT

j_gene: TRBJ1-4
d_gene: TRBD1
v_gene: TRBV6-1
abundance: .
CDR3aa: CASSELTGNNEKLFF
CDR3nt: TGTGCCAGCAGTGAATTGACAGGGAACAATGAAAAACTGTTTTTT

j_gene: TRBJ1-5
d_gene: TRBD1
v_gene: TRBV5-1
abundance: .
CDR3aa: CASSIGSGQGIEQPQHF
CDR3nt: TGCGCCAGCAGTATTGGGTCGGGACAGGGAATAGAGCAGCCCCAGCATTTT

j_gene: TRBJ1-4
d_gene: TRBD1
v_gene: TRBV4-3
abundance: .
CDR3aa: CASSPPGGREKLFF
CDR3nt: TGCGCCAGCAGTCCCCCAGGGGGAAGGGAAAAACTGTTTTTT